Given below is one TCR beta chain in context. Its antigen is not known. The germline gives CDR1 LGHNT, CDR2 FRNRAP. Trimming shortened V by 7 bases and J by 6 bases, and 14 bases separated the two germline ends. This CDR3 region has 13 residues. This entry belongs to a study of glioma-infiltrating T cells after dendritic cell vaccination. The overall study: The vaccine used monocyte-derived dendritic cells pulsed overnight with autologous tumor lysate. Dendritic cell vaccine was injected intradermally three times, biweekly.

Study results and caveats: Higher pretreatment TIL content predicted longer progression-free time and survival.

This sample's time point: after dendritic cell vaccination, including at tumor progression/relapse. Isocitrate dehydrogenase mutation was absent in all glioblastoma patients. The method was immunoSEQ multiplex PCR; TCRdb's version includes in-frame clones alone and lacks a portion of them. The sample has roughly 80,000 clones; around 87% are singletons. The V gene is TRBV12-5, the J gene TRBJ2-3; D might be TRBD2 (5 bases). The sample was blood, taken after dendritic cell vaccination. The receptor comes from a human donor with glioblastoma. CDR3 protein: CASALSGGDTQYF. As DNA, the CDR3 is TGTGCTAGTGCCCTGAGCGGAGGTGATACGCAGTATTTT.